This TCR beta chain was identified in a study of tumor-infiltrating lymphocytes in localized non-small cell lung cancer. The overall study: The cohort mixed smokers and never-smokers, several histologies, and some post-neoadjuvant-chemotherapy samples.

Notes on the study in general: TCR sequencing covered a subset of patients with enough tissue. Recurrence-free survival showed no association with tumor T-cell fraction.

Using immunoSEQ multiplex PCR, the repertoire was profiled, and TCRdb retains in-frame clones only, with some absent. The repertoire has some 6,700 clones, roughly 70% of them found once; the top ten carry around 13%. The CDR3 consists of 11 residues. Per germline, CDR1 SGHTA and CDR2 FQGNSA. Trimming pared 5 bases from V and 0 bases from J, leaving 1 base between. About this clone itself: Its antigen remains unidentified.

This receptor was obtained from a human donor with non-small cell lung cancer. Material for sequencing was lung tumor tissue. J is TRBJ2-5 and V is TRBV7-2, with D hard to call. The CDR3 is CASSDQETQYF. CDR3 coding DNA: TGTGCCAGCAGCGACCAAGAGACCCAGTACTTC.